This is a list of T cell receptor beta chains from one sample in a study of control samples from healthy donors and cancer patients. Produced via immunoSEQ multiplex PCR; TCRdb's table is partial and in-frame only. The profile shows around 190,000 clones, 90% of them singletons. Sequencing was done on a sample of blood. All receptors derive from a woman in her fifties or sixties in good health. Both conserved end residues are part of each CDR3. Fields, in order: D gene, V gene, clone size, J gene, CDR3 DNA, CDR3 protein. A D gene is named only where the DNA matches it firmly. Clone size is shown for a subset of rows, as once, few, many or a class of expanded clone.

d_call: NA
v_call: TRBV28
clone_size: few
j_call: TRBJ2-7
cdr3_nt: TGTGCCAGCACCCCACGGGACCGCTCTGGCTACGAGCAGTACTTC
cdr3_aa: CASTPRDRSGYEQYF

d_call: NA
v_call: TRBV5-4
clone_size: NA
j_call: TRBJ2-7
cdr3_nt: TGTGCCAGCAGCTCACCAGTAGGGGGGCCCTACGAGCAGTACTTC
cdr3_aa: CASSSPVGGPYEQYF

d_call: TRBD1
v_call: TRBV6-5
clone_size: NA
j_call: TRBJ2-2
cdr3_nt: TGTGCCAGCAGTTACGGCAGGGGGCACACCGGGGAGCTGTTTTTT
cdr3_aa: CASSYGRGHTGELFF

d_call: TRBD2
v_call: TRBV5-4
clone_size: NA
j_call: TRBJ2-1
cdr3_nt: TGTGCCAGCAGCTCGGGACTAGGGCTAGGGAATGAGCAGTTCTTC
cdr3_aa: CASSSGLGLGNEQFF

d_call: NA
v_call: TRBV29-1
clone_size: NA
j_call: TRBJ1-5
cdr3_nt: TGCAGCGCTGGGGGCCAGGTCCAAAATCCCCAGCATTTT
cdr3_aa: CSAGGQVQNPQHF

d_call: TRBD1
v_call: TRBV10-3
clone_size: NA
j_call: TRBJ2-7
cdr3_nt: TGTGCCACACGACAGGGGGCGCGGGAGCAGTACTTC
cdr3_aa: CATRQGAREQYF

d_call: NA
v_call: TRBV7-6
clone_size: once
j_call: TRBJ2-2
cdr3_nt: TGTGCCAGCACCTCGCTTGGCGGGACAGCCCAAACCGGGGAGCTGTTTTTT
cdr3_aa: CASTSLGGTAQTGELFF

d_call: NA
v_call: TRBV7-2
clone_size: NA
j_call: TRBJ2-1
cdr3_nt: TGTGCCAGCAAGGAGTCGGGACCCAAAATTTCGGGGCAGTTCTTC
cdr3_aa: CASKESGPKISGQFF

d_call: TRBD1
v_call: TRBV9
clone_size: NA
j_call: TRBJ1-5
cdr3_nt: TGTGCCAGCAGCGTAGGGACAGGGGGCAATCAGCCCCAGCATTTT
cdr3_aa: CASSVGTGGNQPQHF

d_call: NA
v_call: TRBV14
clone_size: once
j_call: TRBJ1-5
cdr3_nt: TGTGCCAGCAGCCAAGGGGCTCAGCCCCAGCATTTT
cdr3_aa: CASSQGAQPQHF

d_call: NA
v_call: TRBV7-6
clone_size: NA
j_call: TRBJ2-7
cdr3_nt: TGTGCCAGCAGCCTGGGGGGAGGCCTCGCCTACGAGCAGTACTTC
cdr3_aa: CASSLGGGLAYEQYF

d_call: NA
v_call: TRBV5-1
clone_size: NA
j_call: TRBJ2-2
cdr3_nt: TGCGCCACCCGGACAGAGAACACCGGGGAGCTGTTTTTT
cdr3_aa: CATRTENTGELFF

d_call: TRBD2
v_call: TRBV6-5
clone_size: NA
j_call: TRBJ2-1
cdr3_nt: TGTGCCAGCCGGCCCCGACTAGCGGGATACAATGAGCAGTTCTTC
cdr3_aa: CASRPRLAGYNEQFF

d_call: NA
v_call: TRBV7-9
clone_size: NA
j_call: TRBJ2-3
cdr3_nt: TGTGCCAGCAGCTTAAGTGGGTCAGACACAGATACGCAGTATTTT
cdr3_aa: CASSLSGSDTDTQYF

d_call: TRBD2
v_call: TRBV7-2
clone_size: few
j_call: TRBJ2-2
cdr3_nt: TGTGCCAGCGGAGCCAGCGGGGGGGGCACCGGGGAGCTGTTTTTT
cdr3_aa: CASGASGGGTGELFF

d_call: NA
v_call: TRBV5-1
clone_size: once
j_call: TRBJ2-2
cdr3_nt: TGCGCCAGCAGCCCAAACACGAACACCGGGGAGCTGTTTTTT
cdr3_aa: CASSPNTNTGELFF

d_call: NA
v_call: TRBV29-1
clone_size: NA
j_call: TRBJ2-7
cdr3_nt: TGCAGCGTTGTTGGCCCCGGGACGGGAGACTACGAGCAGTACTTC
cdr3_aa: CSVVGPGTGDYEQYF

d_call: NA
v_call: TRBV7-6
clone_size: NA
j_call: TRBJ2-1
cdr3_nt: TGTGCCAGCAGCTTAGCACCGTACAATGAGCAGTTCTTC
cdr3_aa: CASSLAPYNEQFF

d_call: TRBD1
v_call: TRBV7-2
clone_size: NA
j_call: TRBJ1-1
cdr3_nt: TGTGCCAGCAGCAAAGGGACAGCGAACACTGAAGCTTTCTTT
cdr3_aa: CASSKGTANTEAFF

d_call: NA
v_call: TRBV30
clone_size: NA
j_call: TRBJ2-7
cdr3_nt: TGTGCCTACAAAGTCAGGGGCTCCTACGAGCAGTACTTC
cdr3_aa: CAYKVRGSYEQYF

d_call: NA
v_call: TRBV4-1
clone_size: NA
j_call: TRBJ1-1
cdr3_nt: TGCGCCAGCAGTCTCGGGGGCGGAATATCCATGAACACTGAAGCTTTCTTT
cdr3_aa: CASSLGGGISMNTEAFF

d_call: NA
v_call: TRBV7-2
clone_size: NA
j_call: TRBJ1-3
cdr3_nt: TGTGCCAGCAGCTTAGTCAGGGTAGGGGCTGGAAACACCATATATTTT
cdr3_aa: CASSLVRVGAGNTIYF

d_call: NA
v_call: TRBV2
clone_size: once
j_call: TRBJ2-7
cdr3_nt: TGTGCCAGCAGCCTGGCGTGGGGGGCACAACACGAGCAGTACTTC
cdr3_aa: CASSLAWGAQHEQYF

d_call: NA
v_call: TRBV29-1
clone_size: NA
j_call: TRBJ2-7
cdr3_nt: TGCAGCGTTGAAGATGGAAGGTTCGAGCAGTACTTC
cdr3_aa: CSVEDGRFEQYF

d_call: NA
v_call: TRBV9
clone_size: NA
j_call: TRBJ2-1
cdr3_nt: TGTGCCAGCAGCGTAGCTGACAGAGGGGCCTACAATGAGCAGTTCTTC
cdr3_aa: CASSVADRGAYNEQFF

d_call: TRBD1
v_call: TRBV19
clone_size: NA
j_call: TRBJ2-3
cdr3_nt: TGTGCCAGTAGTCCAGGACAGGCAAGGGATACGCAGTATTTT
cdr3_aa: CASSPGQARDTQYF

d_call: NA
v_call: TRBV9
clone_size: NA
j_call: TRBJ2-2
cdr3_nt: TGTGCCATCGTCTCTCTAGGGGGGGAAGCGGGCACCGGGGAGCTGTTTTTT
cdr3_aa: CAIVSLGGEAGTGELFF

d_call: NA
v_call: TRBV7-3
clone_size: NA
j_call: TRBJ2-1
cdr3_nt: TGTGCCAGCCGAGGAGGGGACGAGCAGTTCTTC
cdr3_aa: CASRGGDEQFF